This record looks at one T cell receptor (beta chain) sequence and its context. Its antigen is unknown. These data are taken from a study of CD8 T cells in ankylosing spondylitis. TCRdb re-derived calls from the 5' RACE reads in MiXCR, one entry per CDR3 protein. Counted here are 700,000 to 1,000,000 distinct CDR3 sequences, 10% to 15% occurring once; the ten biggest clones make up 0.51%. CDR1 and CDR2 (germline): SGHAT, FQNNGV. The V end lost 1 base, the J end lost 3 bases, and 9 bases lay between the germline ends. The CDR3 consists of 14 residues. The study's findings and limits: Apparently characteristic of ankylosing spondylitis blood was a TCR beta motif (about eight highly homologous variants). The clones that were linked to disease were reported to be significantly enriched in matched synovial fluid samples from ankylosing spondylitis patients. Disease-linked clones, CD8+, were relatively rare in peripheral blood.

The V call is TRBV11-2, the J call TRBJ1-2; D call uncertain. Material: blood, either unsorted or a sorted T cell fraction (not recorded which). This sequence was found in a male donor with ankylosing spondylitis. The CDR3 loop reads CASSLGLAYYGYTF. CDR3 sequence (DNA): TGTGCCAGCAGCTTAGGTCTAGCTTACTATGGCTACACCTTC.